Following are 24 T cell receptor beta chains from one sample sequenced in a study of cytomegalovirus exposure and HLA in healthy donors. Vbeta (60) and Jbeta (13) primers were used in the PCR. TCRdb's copy holds only in-frame clones and misses some; the assay was immunoSEQ multiplex PCR. The sample includes hundreds of thousands of clones, roughly 80% of them seen just once. Sequencing used PBMCs. These receptors came from a girl aged 2-9 years in good health and CMV-seronegative.

The chain is built from TRBV7-2 and TRBJ2-7; 7 bases are a match to TRBD1. The junction had 6 bases not matched to a gene; V was cut back by 5 bases and J by 2 bases. Looked up from germline, CDR1 is SGHTA and CDR2 is FQGNSA. The CDR3 extends over 14 amino acids. Here the CDR3 reads CASSPDRVPYEQYF. The CDR3 DNA sequence: TGTGCCAGCAGCCCCGACAGGGTCCCCTACGAGCAGTACTTC.

This clone was found a few times. The chain combines TRBV30 with TRBJ2-7; no reliable D call. The CDR3 contains 14 residues. The germline gives CDR1 GTSNPN, CDR2 SVGIG (reference sequence). Trimming took 1 base from V and 2 from J, leaving 12 bases between them. The chain's CDR3 is CAWSGLGAPYEQYF. The CDR3 DNA reads as TGTGCCTGGAGTGGCCTAGGAGCCCCCTACGAGCAGTACTTC. The variable domain in full, with the rest retrieved from reference TRBV30 and TRBJ2-7, is SQTIHQWPATLVQPVGSPLSLECTVEGTSNPNLYWYRQAAGRGLQLLFYSVGIGQISSEVPQNLSASRPQDRQFILSSKKLLLSDSGFYLCAWSGLGAPYEQYFGPGTRLTVT.

This clone was picked up a small number of times. The V call is TRBV11-2, the J call TRBJ2-1, with 7 bases that match TRBD1. The length of the CDR3 is 16 residues. Trimming at V came to 4 bases and at J to 1 base, leaving 7 bases not matched to a gene. Per the germline V gene, CDR1 is SGHAT and CDR2 is FQNNGV. The CDR3 is CASSYYRGRSYNEQFF. The DNA for the CDR3 is TGTGCCAGCAGCTACTACAGGGGAAGGTCCTACAATGAGCAGTTCTTC.

The DNA of the CDR3 is TGTGCCAGTAGTATGGGACAGGGGAGGACTGAAGCTTTCTTT. Its protein is CASSMGQGRTEAFF. The rearrangement joins TRBV19 to TRBJ1-1, with 10 bases identical to TRBD1. Trimming cost V 3 bases and J 5 bases; bases outside gene matches: 3. Germline assignment: CDR1 LNHDA and CDR2 SQIVND (reference sequence). This CDR3 is built from 14 residues. The variable domain in full, with the rest retrieved from reference TRBV19 and TRBJ1-1, is DGGITQSPKYLFRKEGQNVTLSCEQNLNHDAMYWYRQDPGQGLRLIYYSQIVNDFQKGDIAEGYSVSREKKESFPLTVTSAQKNPTAFYLCASSMGQGRTEAFFGQGTRLTVV.

The chain employs TRBV18 and TRBJ2-2; D ambiguous. V lost 0 bases, J lost 10 bases, and 12 bases lay in between. The CDR3 extends over 14 amino acids. From germline, CDR1 is KGHSH and CDR2 LQKENI. CDR3 residues: CASSPPYSSPELFF. In DNA, the CDR3 is TGTGCCAGCTCACCACCGTACTCTTCCCCGGAGCTGTTTTTT.

This chain uses TRBV11-2 with TRBJ1-1; 8 nucleotides match TRBD1. The CDR3 has 15 amino acids. V dropped 4 bases and J dropped 3; count of bases not matched to a gene: 7. Germline assignment: CDR1 SGHAT and CDR2 FQNNGV. CDR3 amino acids: CASSSKDRVYTEAFF. DNA of the CDR3: TGTGCCAGCAGCTCCAAGGACAGGGTATACACTGAAGCTTTCTTT.

The chain couples TRBV15 to TRBJ2-7, with D perhaps matching TRBD2 (6 bases). Trimming took off 1 base at V and 3 bases at J, with 16 bases between the two ends. Germline-derived CDR1 and CDR2 are LNHNV and YYDKDF (reference sequence). The CDR3 extends over 16 amino acids. CDR3 DNA: TGTGCCACCAGCAGAGGTACGGGAGCTATCGGCTACGAGCAGTACTTC. As protein: CATSRGTGAIGYEQYF.

The chain couples TRBV19 to TRBJ1-5, with a possible D match to TRBD1 (5 bases). CDR1 and CDR2 (germline): LNHDA, SQIVND (reference sequence). CDR3 size: 15 residues. V lost 3 bases and J 7 bases, leaving 16 bases between the germline ends. The DNA of the CDR3 is TGTGCCAGTAGTATCCCGGGGGGAGTCTACCAGCCCCAGCATTTT. This encodes CASSIPGGVYQPQHF.

The chain is built from TRBV19 and TRBJ2-7; TRBD2 agrees at 8 bases. Germline-derived CDR1 and CDR2 are LNHDA and SQIVND (reference sequence). This CDR3 has 15 residues. The V gene end was trimmed by 3 bases and the J gene end by 4 bases; junction bases not matched to a gene: 8. For the CDR3, the DNA is TGTGCCAGTAGTATGGGTGGCGGGAGGATGTACGAGCAGTACTTC. It is translated as CASSMGGGRMYEQYF.

This clone was observed once. The rearrangement joins TRBV6-1 to TRBJ2-5; D remains ambiguous. The V end lost 2 bases, the J end lost 1 base, and 8 bases lay between the germline ends. This CDR3 has 14 amino acids. The germline CDR1 and CDR2 sequences are MNHNS and SASEGT. The CDR3 loop reads CASSESPSQETQYF. CDR3 nucleotide sequence: TGTGCCAGCAGTGAATCCCCGAGCCAAGAGACCCAGTACTTC.

In its sample, this clone was seen a few times. The chain recombines TRBV30 with TRBJ2-1; TRBD2 agrees at 10 bases. Germline V CDR1 and CDR2: GTSNPN, SVGIG (reference sequence). This CDR3 contains 13 residues. V lost 3 bases, J lost 5 bases, and 1 base stayed unmatched. The CDR3 DNA is TGTGCCTGGAGACTAGCGGGGAACAATGAGCAGTTCTTC. Protein product: CAWRLAGNNEQFF.

This clone was seen a few times. The chain uses TRBV5-8 and TRBJ2-1; D ambiguous. The germline gives CDR1 SGHTS, CDR2 YDEGEE. The length of the CDR3 is 14 residues. V was cut by 2 bases and J by 7 bases, with 13 bases left in between. This CDR3 is CASSFRDPRNEQFF. The CDR3 region has the DNA TGTGCCAGCAGCTTCCGTGACCCGAGGAATGAGCAGTTCTTC.

The chain recombines TRBV19 with TRBJ2-7; 9 bases match TRBD2. CDR3 length: 15 amino acids. Germline V gene sequence: CDR1 LNHDA, CDR2 SQIVND (reference sequence). Trimming at V came to 1 base and at J to 4 bases, leaving 5 bases not matched to a gene. Here the CDR3 reads CASSIAGSGSYEQYF. CDR3 bases: TGTGCCAGTAGTATAGCCGGTAGCGGGAGTTACGAGCAGTACTTC.

The chain combines TRBV30 with TRBJ2-1; 11 bases line up with TRBD1. The CDR3 loop spans 14 amino acids. Germline V gene lookup returns CDR1 GTSNPN and CDR2 SVGIG (reference sequence). V dropped 0 bases and J dropped 7; count of bases not matched to a gene: 2. CDR3 residues: CAWSVGQGANEQFF. CDR3 nucleotide sequence: TGTGCCTGGAGTGTAGGACAGGGGGCGAATGAGCAGTTCTTC.

This rearrangement joins TRBV27 to TRBJ2-7; D might be TRBD2 (5 bases). CDR3 length: 16 residues. V was clipped by 4 bases and J by 2 bases, with 18 bases between them. The germline CDR1 and CDR2 sequences are MNHEY and SMNVEV (reference sequence). The CDR3 bases are TGTGCCAGCAGTTCTTTTGGCCCCCCTAGCACCTACGAGCAGTACTTC. Translation: CASSSFGPPSTYEQYF.

The chain has TRBV19 and TRBJ1-5, with a possible D match to TRBD1 (6 bases). V shed 3 bases and J shed 4 bases, with 13 bases lying between them. The CDR3 covers 15 residues. Germline V gene lookup returns CDR1 LNHDA and CDR2 SQIVND (reference sequence). CDR3 nucleotides: TGTGCCAGTAGTATTGAGGGGGAGCGAAATCAGCCCCAGCATTTT. This translates into CASSIEGERNQPQHF.

This chain connects TRBV19 to TRBJ2-7; D possibly corresponds to TRBD2 (6 bases). The CDR3 is made up of 14 amino acids. Trimming removed 4 bases from V and 2 bases from J, with 12 bases in between. Germline V lookup: CDR1 LNHDA, CDR2 SQIVND (reference sequence). The CDR3 sequence: CASSNLRRAYEQYF. The CDR3 bases are TGTGCCAGTAGTAATCTCAGGAGGGCCTACGAGCAGTACTTC.

The rearrangement uses TRBV6-1 and TRBJ2-1; 7 nucleotides align to TRBD2. Looked up from germline, CDR1 is MNHNS and CDR2 is SASEGT. The CDR3 is 17 residues long. The junction had 16 bases not matched to a gene; V was cut back by 2 bases and J by 9 bases. CDR3 DNA: TGTGCCAGCAGTGAAAATGGGTTTCGTCTACTAGCGCCTGAGCAGTTCTTC. As protein: CASSENGFRLLAPEQFF.

The chain links TRBV6-5 to TRBJ2-3, with TRBD2 as a possible D gene (5 bases). Germline V gives CDR1 MNHEY, CDR2 SVGAGI. The CDR3 runs 13 residues. The germline V and J ends were trimmed by 6 bases and 3 bases, with 10 bases remaining between them. CDR3 bases: TGTGCCAGCAGCCGGGATTCTACAGATACGCAGTATTTT. Protein: CASSRDSTDTQYF.

The chain links TRBV7-9 to TRBJ2-7, with D unresolved. The V gene lost 1 base and the J gene lost 3 bases, with 13 bases spanning the gap. This CDR3 contains 15 residues. Germline V gives CDR1 SEHNR, CDR2 FQNEAQ (reference sequence). CDR3 region: CASSLGPGSVYEQYF. The CDR3, as DNA: TGTGCCAGCAGCTTAGGTCCAGGTTCGGTCTACGAGCAGTACTTC.

The chain joins TRBV30 to TRBJ2-7; tentatively, D is TRBD2 (5 bases). Germline CDR1 GTSNPN, CDR2 SVGIG (reference sequence). The length of the CDR3 is 16 residues. V was pared by 1 base and J by 0 bases, with 16 bases between. This CDR3 reads CAWSGRRGRSSYEQYF. As DNA, the CDR3 is TGTGCCTGGAGTGGTCGCCGCGGGCGCAGCTCCTACGAGCAGTACTTC.

This chain uses TRBV6-5 with TRBJ1-1; 7 nucleotides match TRBD1. The CDR3 extends over 15 amino acids. With 5 bases clipped from V and 0 bases from J, the junction kept 6 bases outside the gene matches. Germline lookup yields CDR1 MNHEY and CDR2 SVGAGI. CDR3 in DNA: TGTGCCAGCAGTAGTACCGGGACAGTGAACACTGAAGCTTTCTTT. It specifies CASSSTGTVNTEAFF.

In its sample, this clone was seen a few times. This chain connects TRBV27 to TRBJ2-1; TRBD1 is a possible D gene (6 bases). CDR3 length: 16 residues. With 1 base removed from V and 5 bases from J, the gap between germline ends came to 15 bases. Germline-derived CDR1 and CDR2 are MNHEY and SMNVEV (reference sequence). CDR3 bases: TGTGCCAGCAGTTTATTGGCACCAAGGGGGAACAATGAGCAGTTCTTC. Translated: CASSLLAPRGNNEQFF.

The chain is built from TRBV9 and TRBJ1-2; the D is unclear. V was trimmed by 4 bases and J by 4 bases, leaving 8 bases between them. The CDR3 covers 12 residues. Germline lookup yields CDR1 SGDLS and CDR2 YYNGEE. CDR3 bases: TGTGCCAGCAGCTCGGCAGGCTATGGCTACACCTTC. Protein: CASSSAGYGYTF.